Each of the 22 T cell receptor beta chains below was sequenced from the same sample in a study of blood T cell repertoires in COVID-19. TCRdb's copy holds only in-frame clones and misses some; the assay was immunoSEQ multiplex PCR. The sample has about 200,000 clones, more than 70% seen once. Sequenced material: peripheral blood. All receptors derive from a man between 45 and 60 years old with COVID-19, enrolled during active disease.

The chain is built from TRBV3-1 (or the pseudogene TRBV3-2) and TRBJ2-3; D is possibly TRBD2 (5 bases). CDR3 length: 15 amino acids. Per germline, CDR1 LGHDT and CDR2 YNNKEL (reference sequence). Trimming took 4 bases from V and 0 from J, leaving 11 bases between them. The CDR3 loop reads CASSLGSASTDTQYF. The CDR3 nucleotides are TGTGCCAGCAGCCTTGGGAGCGCTAGCACAGATACGCAGTATTTT.

This sequence joins TRBV12-1 and TRBJ2-1; the table's D call, TRBD2, was not checked against the DNA. TRBV12-1 is a listed pseudogene. The CDR3 runs 15 residues. The CDR3 spells CASSLRTLPYNEQFF. The CDR3 coding sequence is TGTGCCAGCAGCTTGAGGACTCTTCCCTACAATGAGCAGTTCTTC.

The chain couples TRBV7-2 to TRBJ2-2, with D hard to call. Trimming shortened V by 6 bases and J by 1 base, and 9 bases separated the two germline ends. Germline CDR1 SGHTA, CDR2 FQGNSA. The length of the CDR3 is 14 residues. The CDR3, as DNA: TGTGCCAGCAGTTCGCGAGGGAACACCGGGGAGCTGTTTTTT. Its protein product is CASSSRGNTGELFF.

The J gene is TRBJ2-3, the V gene TRBV2; 13 nucleotides match TRBD2. With 7 bases clipped from V and 2 bases from J, the junction kept 9 bases outside the gene matches. The CDR3 sequence is 17 residues long. In germline, CDR1 is SNHLY, CDR2 FYNNEI. The chain's CDR3 is CASNRLAGGPHTDTQYF. The CDR3 DNA is TGTGCCAGCAATCGACTAGCGGGGGGCCCTCACACAGATACGCAGTATTTT.

The V call is TRBV6-2 or TRBV6-3, the J call TRBJ1-5, with 7 bases matching TRBD1. Germline V gene sequence: CDR1 MNHEY, CDR2 SVGEGT. V was clipped by 2 bases and J by 0 bases; unmatched bases: 4. The CDR3 is 16 residues long. The CDR3 sequence is CASSYRQGYSNQPQHF. CDR3 bases: TGTGCCAGCAGTTACCGACAGGGATATAGCAATCAGCCCCAGCATTTT.

This chain links TRBV2 with TRBJ2-3; possible D gene TRBD2, 5 bases. The germline V and J ends were trimmed by 7 bases and 5 bases, with 19 bases remaining between them. The CDR3 sequence is 15 residues long. The germline V gene encodes CDR1 SNHLY and CDR2 FYNNEI. The CDR3 is CASKVTSAFGDTQYF. Here the CDR3 DNA reads TGTGCCAGCAAGGTCACTAGTGCTTTTGGAGATACGCAGTATTTT.

The chain links TRBV6-1 to TRBJ1-6, with TRBD1 matching over 7 bases. V was clipped by 4 bases and J by 0 bases; unmatched bases: 3. The CDR3 runs 16 residues. CDR1 and CDR2 (germline): MNHNS, SASEGT. CDR3 protein: CASSGDRSSYNSPLHF. The DNA of the CDR3 is TGTGCCAGCAGTGGGGACAGAAGCTCCTATAATTCACCCCTCCACTTT.

V gene TRBV19 combines with J gene TRBJ1-3; 9 nucleotides agree with TRBD1. CDR3 length: 16 residues. V shed 10 bases, J shed 0 bases, and the junction held 10 bases outside the gene matches. CDR1 and CDR2 (germline): LNHDA, SQIVND (reference sequence). CDR3 sequence (DNA): TGTGCCACAAAAGGGACAGGGACTTCCTCTGGAAACACCATATATTTT. Its protein product is CATKGTGTSSGNTIYF.

The V and J genes are TRBV28 and TRBJ2-7; TRBD1 is a possible D gene (6 bases). Germline CDR1 and CDR2: MDHEN and SYDVKM. The ends were cut back, 7 bases at V and 4 bases at J, with 14 bases in the middle. This CDR3 has 13 amino acids. CDR3 nucleotide sequence: TGTGCCAGCACGGCCGGGGACACTTACGAGCAGTACTTC. It encodes CASTAGDTYEQYF.

V is TRBV18 and J is TRBJ2-5; D remains unclear. The CDR3 is 15 amino acids. Germline CDR1 is KGHSH and CDR2 is LQKENI. V dropped 3 bases and J dropped 9 bases, with 20 bases sitting between them. CDR3 in amino acids: CASSPSTAERASQYF. In DNA, the CDR3 is TGTGCCAGCTCACCGAGCACCGCCGAAAGAGCGTCCCAGTACTTC. The full variable domain, in which reference TRBV18 and TRBJ2-5 provide the parts outside the CDR3, is NAGVMQNPRHLVRRRGQEARLRCSPMKGHSHVYWYRQLPEEGLKFMVYLQKENIIDESGMPKERFSAEFPKEGPSILRIQQVVRGDSAAYFCASSPSTAERASQYFGPGTRLLVL.

This chain links TRBV6-2 or TRBV6-3 with TRBJ2-7, with D possibly being TRBD2 (5 bases). V shed 0 bases and J shed 5 bases, with 23 bases lying between them. Germline loops: CDR1 MNHEY, CDR2 SVGEGT. This CDR3 region has 18 residues. This chain's CDR3 is CASSYSPSPLGSEDEQYF. CDR3 DNA: TGTGCCAGCAGTTACTCTCCCAGCCCCTTGGGTAGCGAAGACGAGCAGTACTTC.

The chain employs TRBV19 and TRBJ2-1, with D possibly being TRBD1 (5 bases). Germline CDR1 reads LNHDA; CDR2 reads SQIVND (reference sequence). V was clipped by 1 base and J by 8 bases, with 9 bases between them. The CDR3 is made up of 13 amino acids. The CDR3 region has the DNA TGTGCCAGTAGTATAGGCAGGGATCATGAGCAGTTCTTC. Its protein is CASSIGRDHEQFF.

The sample holds one count of this clone. This chain uses TRBV6-5 with TRBJ2-2; D might be TRBD2 (6 bases). Germline V gene sequence: CDR1 MNHEY, CDR2 SVGAGI. This CDR3 contains 15 residues. Trimming pared 5 bases from V and 2 bases from J, leaving 12 bases between. The CDR3 DNA reads as TGTGCCAGCAGTCATCTGGGGGGTAACACCGGGGAGCTGTTTTTT. Protein sequence: CASSHLGGNTGELFF.

This chain joins TRBV7-3 and TRBJ1-1; D is undetermined. V shed 4 bases and J shed 2 bases, with 11 bases lying between them. CDR1 and CDR2 (germline): SGHTA, FQGTGA. This CDR3 is 14 amino acids long. The CDR3 sequence: CASSSTAGNTEAFF. CDR3 nucleotides: TGTGCCAGCAGCTCCACGGCGGGTAACACTGAAGCTTTCTTT.

The rearrangement uses TRBV29-1 and TRBJ2-7; a weak D match, TRBD2 (6 bases). V was trimmed by 2 bases and J by 2 bases, leaving 19 bases between them. CDR3 length equals 16 residues. Germline CDR1 reads SQVTM; CDR2 reads ANQGSEA. CDR3 in DNA: TGCAGCGTTGAAAGGGGCCAGGGACTCGGGCCCTACGAGCAGTACTTC. It specifies CSVERGQGLGPYEQYF.

This chain links TRBV5-6 with TRBJ2-3, with 7 bases fitting TRBD2. The V segment lost 3 bases and the J segment 1 base; nucleotides outside the gene matches: 5. CDR1 is SGHDT and CDR2 is YYEEEE in the germline V gene. This CDR3 is built from 15 residues. CDR3 in amino acids: CASSWPLAGTDTQYF. CDR3 in DNA: TGTGCCAGCAGCTGGCCCCTAGCGGGCACAGATACGCAGTATTTT.

This clone was observed a handful of times. This chain joins TRBV6-5 and TRBJ2-5, with D tentatively TRBD1 (5 bases). CDR3 length: 15 residues. Germline CDR1 reads MNHEY; CDR2 reads SVGAGI. The germline V and J ends were trimmed by 6 bases and 2 bases, with 16 bases remaining between them. The chain's CDR3 is CASRKRQWPQETQYF. Written as DNA, the CDR3 is TGTGCCAGCAGGAAAAGACAGTGGCCTCAAGAGACCCAGTACTTC.

This sequence joins TRBV7-2 and TRBJ1-6, with TRBD1 matching 9 bases. CDR1 is SGHTA, CDR2 FQGNSA, per germline. With 4 bases clipped from V and 9 bases from J, the junction kept 10 bases outside the gene matches. This CDR3 is 16 amino acids long. Here the CDR3 reads CASSYAGTGQGSPLHF. The CDR3 DNA is TGTGCCAGCAGCTACGCCGGGACAGGGCAAGGTTCACCCCTCCACTTT.

A few counts support this clone. The rearrangement joins TRBV30 to TRBJ2-5; weak D call: TRBD1 (5 bases). CDR3 length: 12 residues. The germline V gene has CDR1 GTSNPN and CDR2 SVGIG (reference sequence). The V end was cut by 2 bases, the J end by 5 bases, with 9 bases between. The CDR3 loop reads CAWSHKGETQYF. The CDR3 nucleotides are TGTGCCTGGAGTCACAAGGGGGAGACCCAGTACTTC. The full variable domain, in which reference TRBV30 and TRBJ2-5 provide the parts outside the CDR3, is SQTIHQWPATLVQPVGSPLSLECTVEGTSNPNLYWYRQAAGRGLQLLFYSVGIGQISSEVPQNLSASRPQDRQFILSSKKLLLSDSGFYLCAWSHKGETQYFGPGTRLLVL.

The genes are TRBV5-1 and TRBJ1-6, with a tentative D call TRBD1 (5 bases). There are 16 residues in the CDR3. The V gene's germline CDR1 is SGHRS and CDR2 YFSETQ. Trimming took off 4 bases at V and 4 bases at J, with 15 bases between the two ends. The CDR3 coding sequence is TGCGCCAGCAGCCCCGGACAAGGGACTTATAATTCACCCCTCCACTTT. Protein: CASSPGQGTYNSPLHF.

In DNA, the CDR3 is TGTGCCAGCAGCCAAGATAGGCGGGACGAGCAGTACTTC. Its translation is CASSQDRRDEQYF. The chain employs TRBV4-2 and TRBJ2-7; weak D call: TRBD2 (5 bases). CDR3 length: 13 amino acids. Trimming removed 0 bases from V and 5 bases from J, with 8 bases in between. The germline V gene encodes CDR1 LGHNA and CDR2 YNFKEQ.

The chain links TRBV28 to TRBJ2-5; 7 positions match TRBD2. The V segment lost 6 bases and the J segment 2 bases; nucleotides outside the gene matches: 6. Germline V gene data show CDR1 as MDHEN and CDR2 as SYDVKM. This CDR3 comprises 14 residues. The CDR3 protein is CASRPGLQQETQYF. In nucleotides, the CDR3 is TGTGCCAGCAGACCGGGACTACAACAAGAGACCCAGTACTTC.